This paragraph reports one TCR beta chain. Its specificity is unknown. TCRdb's copy holds only in-frame clones and misses some; the assay was immunoSEQ multiplex PCR. Of 35,000 or so clones in the sample, about 92% were seen once. V shed 0 bases and J 4 bases; nucleotides not matched to a gene: 6. Germline assignment: CDR1 LGHNA and CDR2 YNFKEQ. There are 16 residues in the CDR3. This sample was included in a study of OX40 agonist ivuxolimab in advanced cancers. Study at large: The treatment was a fully human IgG2 OX40 agonist, ivuxolimab. Study results and caveats: Expanded peripheral T-cell antigen specificity went undetermined. Both CD4+ and CD8+ T cell populations in blood had undergone clonal expansion by week 6 at 0.1 to 3.0 mg/kg.

The material was CD4+ or CD8+ T cells sorted from blood, obtained in a trial of the OX40 agonist ivuxolimab. The receptor comes from an adult with an advanced solid tumor such as melanoma, head and neck, liver or kidney cancer. The chain couples TRBV4-2 to TRBJ2-3, with 8 bases fitting TRBD2. CDR3 amino acids: CASSQEVGRAPDTQYF. CDR3 coding DNA: TGTGCCAGCAGCCAAGAAGTCGGGAGGGCCCCAGATACGCAGTATTTT.